These 3 T cell receptor beta chains were sequenced from one sample in a study of cytomegalovirus exposure and HLA in healthy donors. The study ran its PCR with 60 Vbeta and 13 Jbeta primers. The table came from immunoSEQ multiplex PCR; TCRdb's copy has only in-frame clones and leaves some out. Here the sample spans more than 150,000 clones, around 84% being singletons. The sample comprised PBMCs. These TCRs come from a woman aged 18-29 years in good health and CMV-seronegative.

J is TRBJ1-2 and V is TRBV5-1, with 11 bases that match TRBD1. V shed 5 bases, J shed 2 bases, and the junction held 5 bases outside the gene matches. The CDR3 totals 15 residues. The germline V gene has CDR1 SGHRS and CDR2 YFSETQ. The CDR3 DNA reads TGCGCCAGCAGTCTCCGGGACAGGGGGAACTATGGCTACACCTTC. The encoded protein is CASSLRDRGNYGYTF.

The rearrangement links TRBV7-6 to TRBJ2-2; the D gene is possibly TRBD1 (5 bases). The V gene lost 4 bases and the J gene lost 5 bases, with 17 bases spanning the gap. The V gene's germline CDR1 is SGHVS and CDR2 FNYEAQ. CDR3 length equals 16 residues. CDR3 region: CASSSPAGPPTGELFF. CDR3 in DNA: TGTGCCAGCAGCTCCCCCGCAGGGCCCCCTACCGGGGAGCTGTTTTTT. The whole variable domain, filled in from reference TRBV7-6 and TRBJ2-2, reads GAGVSQSPRYKVTKRGQDVALRCDPISGHVSLYWYRQALGQGPEFLTYFNYEAQQDKSGLPNDRFSAERPEGSISTLTIQRTEQRDSAMYRCASSSPAGPPTGELFFGEGSRLTVL.

The chain combines TRBV5-1 with TRBJ2-5, with 8 nucleotides matching TRBD2. V lost 4 bases to trimming and J lost 1 base; unmatched junction nucleotides: 6. The length of the CDR3 is 15 residues. The germline CDR1 and CDR2 sequences are SGHRS and YFSETQ. CDR3 protein: CASSTGGGSQETQYF. CDR3 in DNA: TGCGCCAGCAGCACTGGCGGGGGGTCCCAAGAGACCCAGTACTTC.